This T cell receptor (beta chain) was obtained from a study of vaccination and CD4 T cells after COVID-19. Background on the study: Culture controls were given either a CEFX pool, an HIV-1 Nef pool, or no peptide.

This clonotype is large in the sample. Its antigen is unidentified. The Oncomine TCR Beta short-read assay sequenced DNA from cultured CD4+ T cells. Investigators isolated genomic DNA from cultured CD4+ T cells. One entry per CDR3 protein results from TCRdb running MiXCR on the PCR reads. Among some 10,000 distinct CDR3 sequences, 44% were seen once, and the ten largest hold under 15%. The treatment: approximately 9-day PBMC culture with coronavirus spike peptide pools or control peptides (ViraFEST assay). One should note that the unexposed donor's CD4+ T cells were collected before the COVID-19 pandemic (2011-2018). Study-wide findings and caveats: Convalescent patients displayed a median approximately 90% of reactive clones emerging only post-vaccination. Spike mono-reactive status applied to 304 of 307 vaccine-specific clones in convalescent patients.

The V gene's germline CDR1 is DFQATT and CDR2 SNEGSKA (reference sequence). The CDR3 extends over 14 amino acids. V dropped 6 bases and J dropped 0; count of bases not matched to a gene: 5. The TCR comes from a human donor in good health. V and J are TRBV20-1 and TRBJ1-2; TRBD1 matches 9 bases. Sequencing was done on a sample of CD4+ T cells from blood, cultured in vitro. The CDR3 region is CSAIGQGPNYGYTF. CDR3 bases: TGCAGTGCCATCGGACAGGGGCCTAACTATGGCTACACCTTC.